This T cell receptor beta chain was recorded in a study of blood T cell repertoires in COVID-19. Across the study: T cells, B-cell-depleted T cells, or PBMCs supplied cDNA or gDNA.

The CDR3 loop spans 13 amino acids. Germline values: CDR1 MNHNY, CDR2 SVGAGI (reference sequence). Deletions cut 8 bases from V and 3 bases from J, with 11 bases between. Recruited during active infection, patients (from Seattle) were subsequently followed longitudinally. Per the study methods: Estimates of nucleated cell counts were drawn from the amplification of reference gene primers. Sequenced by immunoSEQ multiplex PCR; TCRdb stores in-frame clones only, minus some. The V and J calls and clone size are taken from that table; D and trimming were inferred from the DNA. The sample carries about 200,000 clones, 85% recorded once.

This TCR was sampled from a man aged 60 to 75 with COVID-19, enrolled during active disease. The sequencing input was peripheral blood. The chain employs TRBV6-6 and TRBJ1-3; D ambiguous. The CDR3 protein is CASFEAGGNTIYF. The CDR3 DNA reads TGTGCCAGCTTCGAGGCGGGTGGAAACACCATATATTTT.